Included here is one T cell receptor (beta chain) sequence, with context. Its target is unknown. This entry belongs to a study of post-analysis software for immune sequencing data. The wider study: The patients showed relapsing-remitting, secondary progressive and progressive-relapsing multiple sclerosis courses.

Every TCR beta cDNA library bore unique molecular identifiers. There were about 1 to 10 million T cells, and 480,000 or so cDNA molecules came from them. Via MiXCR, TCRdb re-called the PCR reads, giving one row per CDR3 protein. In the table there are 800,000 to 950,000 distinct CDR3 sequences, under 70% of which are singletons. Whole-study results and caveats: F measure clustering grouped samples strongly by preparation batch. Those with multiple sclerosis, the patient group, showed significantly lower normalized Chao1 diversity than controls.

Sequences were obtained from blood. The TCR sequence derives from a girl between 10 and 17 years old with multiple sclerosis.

In DNA, the CDR3 is TGTGCCAGCAGGGATACAGGGGGAGACTATGGCTACACCTTC. Protein: CASRDTGGDYGYTF. The V call is TRBV7-2, the J call TRBJ1-2; 8 bases fit TRBD1. V lost 6 bases to trimming and J lost 3 bases; unmatched junction nucleotides: 6. The CDR3 loop spans 14 amino acids. Germline assignment: CDR1 SGHTA and CDR2 FQGNSA.